The clone carrying this T cell receptor (beta chain) was seen only once. The antigen is unknown. The PCR ran on 60 Vbeta and 13 Jbeta primers. Data came from immunoSEQ multiplex PCR; TCRdb stores just in-frame clones and leaves some out. The data hold some 170,000 clones, with approximately 80% observed a single time. This sample was included in a study of cytomegalovirus exposure and HLA in healthy donors. Findings of the study overall: Exclusion applied to some V segments, including TRBV6-2 and TRBV6-3, as they were indistinguishable. Data from an earlier analysis indicated that most TCR beta V segments were productive either about 90% or about 30% of the time. Solely CMV serostatus was available to characterize immune exposure.

The CDR3 runs 13 residues. Germline V lookup: CDR1 SGHVS, CDR2 FQNEAQ. V lost 3 bases, J lost 6 bases, and 11 bases lay in between. The J gene is TRBJ1-2, the V gene TRBV7-8; TRBD1 is a possible D gene (6 bases). The source of this sequence is a woman under 30 in good health and CMV-seropositive. The source material was PBMCs. CDR3 coding DNA: TGTGCCAGCAGCTTCAGGGGCGGCAATGGCTACACCTTC. Its protein is CASSFRGGNGYTF.